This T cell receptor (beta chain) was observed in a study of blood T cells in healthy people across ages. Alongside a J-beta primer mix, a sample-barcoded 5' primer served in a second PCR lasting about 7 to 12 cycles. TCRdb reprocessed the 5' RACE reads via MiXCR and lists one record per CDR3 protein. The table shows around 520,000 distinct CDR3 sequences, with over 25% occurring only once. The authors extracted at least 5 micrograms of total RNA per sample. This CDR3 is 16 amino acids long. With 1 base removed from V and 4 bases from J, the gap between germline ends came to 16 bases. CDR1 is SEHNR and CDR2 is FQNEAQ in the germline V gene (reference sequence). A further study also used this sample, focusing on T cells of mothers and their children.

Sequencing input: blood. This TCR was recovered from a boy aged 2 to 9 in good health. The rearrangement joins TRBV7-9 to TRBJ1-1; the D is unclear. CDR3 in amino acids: CASSLGSPSAGTEAFF. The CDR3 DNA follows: TGTGCCAGCAGCTTAGGAAGCCCCTCAGCTGGCACTGAAGCTTTCTTT.